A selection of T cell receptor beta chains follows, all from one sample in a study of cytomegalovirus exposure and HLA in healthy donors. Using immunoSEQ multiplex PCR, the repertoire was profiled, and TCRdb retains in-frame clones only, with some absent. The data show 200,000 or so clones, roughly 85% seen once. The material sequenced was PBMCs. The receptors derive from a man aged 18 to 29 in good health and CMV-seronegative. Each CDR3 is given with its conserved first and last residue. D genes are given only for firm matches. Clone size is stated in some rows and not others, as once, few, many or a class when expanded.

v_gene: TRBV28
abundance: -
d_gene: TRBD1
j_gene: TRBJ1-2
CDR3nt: TGTGCCATCAAACAGGGGGCTGGTGGCTACACCTTC
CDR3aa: CAIKQGAGGYTF

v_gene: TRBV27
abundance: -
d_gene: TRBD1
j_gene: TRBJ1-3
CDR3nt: TGTGCCAGCAGTTCACGACAGCTGACAGGGGGATTAAGCTCTGGAAACACCATATATTTT
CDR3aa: CASSSRQLTGGLSSGNTIYF

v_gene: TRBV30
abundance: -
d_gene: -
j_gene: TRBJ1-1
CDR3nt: TGTGCCTGGAGGGTACAGGGAATGAACACTGAAGCTTTCTTT
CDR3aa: CAWRVQGMNTEAFF

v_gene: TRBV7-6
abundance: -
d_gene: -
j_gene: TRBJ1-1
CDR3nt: TGTGCCAGCAGCTTAGGGGGCAGTTTCACTGAAGCTTTCTTT
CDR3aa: CASSLGGSFTEAFF

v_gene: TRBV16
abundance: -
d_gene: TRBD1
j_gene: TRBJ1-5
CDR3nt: TGTGCCAGCAGCCATAGGACAGGGGTTAGCAATCAGCCCCAGCATTTT
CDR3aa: CASSHRTGVSNQPQHF

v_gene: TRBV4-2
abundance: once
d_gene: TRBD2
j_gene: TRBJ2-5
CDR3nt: TGTGCCAGCAGCCGATCCGGGACTAGCGGGAGTGGGATCCAAGAGACCCAGTACTTC
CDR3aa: CASSRSGTSGSGIQETQYF

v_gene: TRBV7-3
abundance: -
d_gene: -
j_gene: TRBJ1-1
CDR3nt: TGTGCCAGCAGCTTAGGCATGAACACTGAAGCTTTCTTT
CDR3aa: CASSLGMNTEAFF

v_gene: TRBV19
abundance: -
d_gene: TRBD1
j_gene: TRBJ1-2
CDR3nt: TGTGCCTCACGTGGGGACAGGGGGCTCTATGGCTACACCTTC
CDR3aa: CASRGDRGLYGYTF

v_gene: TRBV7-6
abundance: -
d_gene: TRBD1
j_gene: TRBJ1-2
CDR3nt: TGTGCCAGCAGCTTTGCAGGGGGCTATGGCTACACCTTC
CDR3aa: CASSFAGGYGYTF

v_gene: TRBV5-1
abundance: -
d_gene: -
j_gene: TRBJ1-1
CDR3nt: TGCGCCAGCAGCTTGGTAAGCGACCTCACTGAAGCTTTCTTT
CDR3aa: CASSLVSDLTEAFF

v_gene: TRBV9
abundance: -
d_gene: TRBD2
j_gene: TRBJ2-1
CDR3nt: TGTGCCAGCAGCGTAGCGGGGGGGCGAAATGAGCAGTTCTTC
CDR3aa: CASSVAGGRNEQFF

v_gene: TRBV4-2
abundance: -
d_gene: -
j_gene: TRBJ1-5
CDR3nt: TGTGCCAGCAGCCAAGATGTCAGTAGCAATCAGCCCCAGCATTTT
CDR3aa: CASSQDVSSNQPQHF

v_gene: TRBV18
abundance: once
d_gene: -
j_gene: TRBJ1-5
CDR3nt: TGTGCCAGCTCACCCCAGGGAAGGGATCAGCCCCAGCATTTT
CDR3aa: CASSPQGRDQPQHF

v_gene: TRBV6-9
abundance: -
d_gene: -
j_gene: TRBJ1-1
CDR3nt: TGTGCCAGCAGTTATCAGCCTCCCGGGGCTGAAGCTTTCTTT
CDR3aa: CASSYQPPGAEAFF

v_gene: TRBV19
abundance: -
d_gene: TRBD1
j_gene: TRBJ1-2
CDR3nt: TGTGCCAGTAGACAGGGACAGGGTAGCTACGGCTACACCTTC
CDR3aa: CASRQGQGSYGYTF

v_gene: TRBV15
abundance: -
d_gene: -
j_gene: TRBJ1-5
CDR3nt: TGTGCCACCAGCTCTCCGGGCAATCAGCCCCAGCATTTT
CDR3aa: CATSSPGNQPQHF

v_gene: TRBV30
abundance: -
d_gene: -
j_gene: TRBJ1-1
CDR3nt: TGTGCCTGGAGTGTACCCCGCCTCGGGAAAGATGAAGCTTTCTTT
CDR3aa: CAWSVPRLGKDEAFF

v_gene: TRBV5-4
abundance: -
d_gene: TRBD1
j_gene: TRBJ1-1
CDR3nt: TGTGCCAGCAGCGACAGGGGGAACACTGAAGCTTTCTTT
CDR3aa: CASSDRGNTEAFF

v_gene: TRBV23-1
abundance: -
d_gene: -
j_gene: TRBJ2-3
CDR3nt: TGCGCCAGCAACACCAGGAGGCTAGCCCTAAGCACAGATACGCAGTATTTT
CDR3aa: CASNTRRLALSTDTQYF

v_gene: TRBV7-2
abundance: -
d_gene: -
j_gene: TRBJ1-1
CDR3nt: TGTGCCAGCAGCCCCCCGGCAACAGGAACGAACACTGAAGCTTTCTTT
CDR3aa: CASSPPATGTNTEAFF

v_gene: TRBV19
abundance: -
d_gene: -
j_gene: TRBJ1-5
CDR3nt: TGTGCCAGTAGTATAGGTATGGGACAACCGAGCAATCAGCCCCAGCATTTT
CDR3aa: CASSIGMGQPSNQPQHF

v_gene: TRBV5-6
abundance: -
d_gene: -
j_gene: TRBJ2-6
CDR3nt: TGTGCCAGCAGCGCAGGGTTTGCTGGGGCCAACGTCCTGACTTTC
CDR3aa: CASSAGFAGANVLTF

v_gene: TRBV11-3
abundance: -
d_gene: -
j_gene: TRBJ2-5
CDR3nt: TGTGCCAGCAGTTCTTCCTGGACAGAGGGAGAGACCCAGTACTTC
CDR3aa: CASSSSWTEGETQYF

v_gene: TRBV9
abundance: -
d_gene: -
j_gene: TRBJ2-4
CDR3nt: TGTGCCAGCAGCGTAGGAAGGACACCAAACATTCAGTACTTC
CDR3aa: CASSVGRTPNIQYF

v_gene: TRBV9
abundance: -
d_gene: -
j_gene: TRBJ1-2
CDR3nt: TGTGCCAGCAGCGTAGACTGGGGGCCATTCTATGGCTACACCTTC
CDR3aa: CASSVDWGPFYGYTF

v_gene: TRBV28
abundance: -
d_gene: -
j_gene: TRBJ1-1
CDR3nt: TGTGCCAGCAGTTCCCCATTTGAAGCTTTCTTT
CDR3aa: CASSSPFEAFF

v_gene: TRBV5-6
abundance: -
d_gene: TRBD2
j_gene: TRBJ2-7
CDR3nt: TGTGCCAGCAGCTCGCTGGGACTAGCGGGGCAGACCTACGAGCAGTACTTC
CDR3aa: CASSSLGLAGQTYEQYF

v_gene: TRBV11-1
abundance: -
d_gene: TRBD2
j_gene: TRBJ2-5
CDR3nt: TGTGCCAGCAGCCTCCGGGGAGGGGAGACCCAGTACTTC
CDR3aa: CASSLRGGETQYF

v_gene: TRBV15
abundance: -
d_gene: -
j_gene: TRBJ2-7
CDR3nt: TGTGCCACCAGCAGAGATCACGGAGAAACCTACGAGCAGTACTTC
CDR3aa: CATSRDHGETYEQYF

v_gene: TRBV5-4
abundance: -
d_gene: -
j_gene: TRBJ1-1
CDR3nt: TGTGCCAGCAGCCTCGGGGGGGGCACTGAAGCTTTCTTT
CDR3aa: CASSLGGGTEAFF

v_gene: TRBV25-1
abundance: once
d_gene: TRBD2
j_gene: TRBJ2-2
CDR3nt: TGTGCCAGCAGTCCCGTGGGAGGGGCCGGGGAGCTGTTTTTT
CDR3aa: CASSPVGGAGELFF

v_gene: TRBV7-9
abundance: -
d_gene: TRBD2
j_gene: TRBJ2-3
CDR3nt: TGTTCCAGCAGCGCCGGGACTAGCGGGGACACAGATACGCAGTATTTT
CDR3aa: CSSSAGTSGDTDTQYF

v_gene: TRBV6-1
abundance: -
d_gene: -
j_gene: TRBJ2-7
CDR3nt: TGTGCCACCGAAGGGCCAGGGGAGAGCTCCTACGAGCAGTACTTC
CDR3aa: CATEGPGESSYEQYF